This T cell receptor (beta chain) was captured in a study of neurological immune-mediated disorders. The unsorted libraries originated from 2 million PBMCs kept at -80 C. Template-switch 5'RACE cDNA synthesis added a 10-nucleotide unique molecular identifier. TCRdb reprocessed the 5' RACE reads via MiXCR and lists one record per CDR3 protein. Among tens of thousands of distinct CDR3 sequences listed, 3.9% were seen once. With V trimmed by 7 bases and J by 5 bases, 9 bases remained unmatched. Per germline, CDR1 MNHNS and CDR2 SASEGT. The CDR3 contains 14 residues. This clonotype appeared many times. The chain combines TRBV6-1 with TRBJ2-5, with 8 bases matching TRBD2. Sequenced input: PBMCs. This TCR derives from a man aged 25 to 40 with multiple sclerosis. The CDR3 spells CASTAGVFTETQYF. The CDR3 DNA sequence: TGTGCCAGCACAGCGGGGGTATTTACGGAGACCCAGTACTTC.